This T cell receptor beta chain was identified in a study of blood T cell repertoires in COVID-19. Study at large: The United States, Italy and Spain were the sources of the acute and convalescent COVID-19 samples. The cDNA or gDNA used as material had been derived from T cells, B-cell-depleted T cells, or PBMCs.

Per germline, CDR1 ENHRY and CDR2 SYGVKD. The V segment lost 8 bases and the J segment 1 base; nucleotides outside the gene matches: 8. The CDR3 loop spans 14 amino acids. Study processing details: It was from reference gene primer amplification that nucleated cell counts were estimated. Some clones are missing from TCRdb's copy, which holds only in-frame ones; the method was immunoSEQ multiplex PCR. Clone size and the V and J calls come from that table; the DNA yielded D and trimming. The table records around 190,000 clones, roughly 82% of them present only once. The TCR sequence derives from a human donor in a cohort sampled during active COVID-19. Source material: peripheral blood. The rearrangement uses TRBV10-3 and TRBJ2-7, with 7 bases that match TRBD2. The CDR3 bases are TGTGCCATCCGGGCTAGCGGAGGATCCTACGAGCAGTACTTC. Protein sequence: CAIRASGGSYEQYF.